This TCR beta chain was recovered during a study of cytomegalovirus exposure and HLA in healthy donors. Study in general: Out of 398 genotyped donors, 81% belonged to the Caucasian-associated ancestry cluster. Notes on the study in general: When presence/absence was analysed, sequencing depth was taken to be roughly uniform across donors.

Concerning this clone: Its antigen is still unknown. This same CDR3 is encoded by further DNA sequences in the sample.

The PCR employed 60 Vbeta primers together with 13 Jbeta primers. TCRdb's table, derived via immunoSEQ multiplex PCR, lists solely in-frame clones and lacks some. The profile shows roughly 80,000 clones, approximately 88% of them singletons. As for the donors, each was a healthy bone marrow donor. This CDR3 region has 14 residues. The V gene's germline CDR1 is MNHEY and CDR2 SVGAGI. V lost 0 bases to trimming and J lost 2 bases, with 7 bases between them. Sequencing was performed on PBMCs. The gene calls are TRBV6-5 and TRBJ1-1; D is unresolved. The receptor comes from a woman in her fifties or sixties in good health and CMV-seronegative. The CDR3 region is CASSYSRGNTEAFF. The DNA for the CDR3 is TGTGCCAGCAGTTACTCGAGAGGTAACACTGAAGCTTTCTTT.